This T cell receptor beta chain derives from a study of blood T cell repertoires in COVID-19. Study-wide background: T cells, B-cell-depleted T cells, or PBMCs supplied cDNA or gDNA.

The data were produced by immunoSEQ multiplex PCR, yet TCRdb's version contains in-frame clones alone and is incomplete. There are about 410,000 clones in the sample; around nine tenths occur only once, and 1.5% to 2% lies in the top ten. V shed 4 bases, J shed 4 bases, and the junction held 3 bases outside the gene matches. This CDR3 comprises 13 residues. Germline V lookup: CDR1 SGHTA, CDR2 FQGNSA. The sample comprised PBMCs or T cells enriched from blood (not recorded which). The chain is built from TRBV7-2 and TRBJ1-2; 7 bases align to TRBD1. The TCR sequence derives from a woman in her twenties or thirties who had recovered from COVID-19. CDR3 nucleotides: TGTGCCAGCAGCTGGGGACAGAGCTATGGCTACACCTTC. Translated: CASSWGQSYGYTF.